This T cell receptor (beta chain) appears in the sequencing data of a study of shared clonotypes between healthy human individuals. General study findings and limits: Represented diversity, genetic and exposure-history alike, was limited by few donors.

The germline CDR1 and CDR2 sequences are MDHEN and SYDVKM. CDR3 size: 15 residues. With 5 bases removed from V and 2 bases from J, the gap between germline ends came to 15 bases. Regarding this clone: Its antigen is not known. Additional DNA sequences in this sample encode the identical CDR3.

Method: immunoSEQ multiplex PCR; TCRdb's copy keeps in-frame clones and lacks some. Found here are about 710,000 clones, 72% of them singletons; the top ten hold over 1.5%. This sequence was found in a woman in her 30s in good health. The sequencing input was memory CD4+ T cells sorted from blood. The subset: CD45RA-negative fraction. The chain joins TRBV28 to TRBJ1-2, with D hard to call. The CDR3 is CASSRPGPTNYGYTF. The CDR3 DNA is TGTGCCAGCAGTCGTCCGGGCCCCACAAACTATGGCTACACCTTC.